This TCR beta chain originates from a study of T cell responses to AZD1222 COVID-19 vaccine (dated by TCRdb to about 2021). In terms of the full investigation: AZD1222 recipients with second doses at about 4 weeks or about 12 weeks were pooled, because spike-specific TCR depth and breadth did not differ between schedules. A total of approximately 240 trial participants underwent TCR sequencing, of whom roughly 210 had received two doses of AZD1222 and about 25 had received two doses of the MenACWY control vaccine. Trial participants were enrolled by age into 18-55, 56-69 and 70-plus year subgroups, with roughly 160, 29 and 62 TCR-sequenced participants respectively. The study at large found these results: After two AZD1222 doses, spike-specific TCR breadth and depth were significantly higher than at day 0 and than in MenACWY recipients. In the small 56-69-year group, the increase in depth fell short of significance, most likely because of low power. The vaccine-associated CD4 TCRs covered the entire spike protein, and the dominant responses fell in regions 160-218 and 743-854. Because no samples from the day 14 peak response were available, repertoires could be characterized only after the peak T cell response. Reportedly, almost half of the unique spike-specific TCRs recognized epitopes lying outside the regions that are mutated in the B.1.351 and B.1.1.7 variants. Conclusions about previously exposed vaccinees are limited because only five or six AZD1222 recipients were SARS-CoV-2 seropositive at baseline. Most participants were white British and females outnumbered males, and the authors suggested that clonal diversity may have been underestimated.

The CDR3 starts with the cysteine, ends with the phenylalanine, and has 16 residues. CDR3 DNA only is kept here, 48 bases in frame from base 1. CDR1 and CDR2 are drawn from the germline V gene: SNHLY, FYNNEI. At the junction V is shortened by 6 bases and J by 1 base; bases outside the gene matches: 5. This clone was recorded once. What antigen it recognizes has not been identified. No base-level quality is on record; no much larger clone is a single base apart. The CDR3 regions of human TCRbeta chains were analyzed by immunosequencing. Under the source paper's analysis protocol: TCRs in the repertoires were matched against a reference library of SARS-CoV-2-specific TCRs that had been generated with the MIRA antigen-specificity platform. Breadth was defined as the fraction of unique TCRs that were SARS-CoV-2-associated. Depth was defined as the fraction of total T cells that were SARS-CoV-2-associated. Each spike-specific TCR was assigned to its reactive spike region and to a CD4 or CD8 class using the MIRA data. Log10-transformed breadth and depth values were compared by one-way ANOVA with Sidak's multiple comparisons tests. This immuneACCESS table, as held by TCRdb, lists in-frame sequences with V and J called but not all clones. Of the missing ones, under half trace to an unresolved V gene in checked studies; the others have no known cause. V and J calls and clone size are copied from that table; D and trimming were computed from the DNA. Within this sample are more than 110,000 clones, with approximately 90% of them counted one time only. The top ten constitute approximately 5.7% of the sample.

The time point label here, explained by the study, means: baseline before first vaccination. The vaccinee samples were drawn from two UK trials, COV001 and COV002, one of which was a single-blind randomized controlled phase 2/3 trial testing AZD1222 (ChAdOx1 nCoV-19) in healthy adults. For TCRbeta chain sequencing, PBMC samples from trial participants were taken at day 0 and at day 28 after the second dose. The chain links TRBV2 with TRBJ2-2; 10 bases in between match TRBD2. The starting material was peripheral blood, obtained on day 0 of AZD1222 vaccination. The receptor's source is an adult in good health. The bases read TGTGCCAGCAGAACTCGGACTAGCGGGAACACCGGGGAGCTGTTTTTT. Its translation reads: CASRTRTSGNTGELFF.